Here is one T cell receptor (beta chain) with its context. The CDR3 runs 16 residues. Looked up from germline, CDR1 is SNHLY and CDR2 is FYNNEI. Trimming left V 7 bases short and J 4 bases short, with 22 bases between. It was RNA transcripts that yielded the amplified TCR beta CDR3 regions. HTBI primers drove first-round RT-PCR of the TCR CDR3. TCRdb reprocessed the multiplex PCR reads via MiXCR and lists one record per CDR3 protein. This table holds 250,000 to 400,000 distinct CDR3 sequences, about 13% found once. PBMCs stemmed from approximately 10 ml fresh peripheral blood. This specimen belongs to a study of T cells in Graves' hyperthyroidism and ophthalmopathy.

This chain uses TRBV2 with TRBJ2-5, with D possibly called TRBD1 or TRBD2 (5 bases each). Sequencing used blood. The origin of this receptor is a woman aged 35 to 49 with Graves' ophthalmopathy. This chain's CDR3 is CASMRRLGQRRETQYF. Written as DNA, the CDR3 is TGTGCCAGCATGAGAAGGTTGGGGCAGCGGAGAGAGACCCAGTACTTC. Full variable domain (outside the CDR3, taken from reference TRBV2 and TRBJ2-5): EPEVTQTPSHQVTQMGQEVILRCVPISNHLYFYWYRQILGQKVEFLVSFYNNEISEKSEIFDDQFSVERPDGSNFTLKIRSTKLEDSAMYFCASMRRLGQRRETQYFGPGTRLLVL.